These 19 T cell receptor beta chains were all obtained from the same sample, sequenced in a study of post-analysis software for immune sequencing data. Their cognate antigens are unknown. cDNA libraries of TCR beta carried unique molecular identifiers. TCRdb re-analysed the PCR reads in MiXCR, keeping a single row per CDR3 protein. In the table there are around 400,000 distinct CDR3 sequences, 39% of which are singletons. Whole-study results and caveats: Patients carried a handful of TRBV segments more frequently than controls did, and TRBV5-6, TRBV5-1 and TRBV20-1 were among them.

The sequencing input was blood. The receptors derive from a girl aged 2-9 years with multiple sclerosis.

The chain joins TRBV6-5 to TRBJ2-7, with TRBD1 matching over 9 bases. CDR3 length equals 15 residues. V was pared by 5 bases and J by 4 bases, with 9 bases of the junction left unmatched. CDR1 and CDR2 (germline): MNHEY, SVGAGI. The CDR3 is CASSNRDRVRYEQYF. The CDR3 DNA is TGTGCCAGCAGTAACCGGGACAGGGTAAGGTACGAGCAGTACTTC.

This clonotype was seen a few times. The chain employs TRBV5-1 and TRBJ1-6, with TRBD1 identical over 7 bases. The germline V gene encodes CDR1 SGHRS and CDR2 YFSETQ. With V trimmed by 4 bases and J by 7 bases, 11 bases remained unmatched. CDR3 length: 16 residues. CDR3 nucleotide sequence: TGCGCCAGCAGCGCTATTGGACAGGTTCGGAATTCACCCCTCCACTTT. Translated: CASSAIGQVRNSPLHF.

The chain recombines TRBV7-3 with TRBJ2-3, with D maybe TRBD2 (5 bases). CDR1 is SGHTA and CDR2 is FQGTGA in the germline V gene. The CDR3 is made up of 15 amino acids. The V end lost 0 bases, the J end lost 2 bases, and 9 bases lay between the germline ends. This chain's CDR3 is CASSLTGLYTDTQYF. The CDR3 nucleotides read TGTGCCAGCAGCTTAACAGGACTCTACACAGATACGCAGTATTTT.

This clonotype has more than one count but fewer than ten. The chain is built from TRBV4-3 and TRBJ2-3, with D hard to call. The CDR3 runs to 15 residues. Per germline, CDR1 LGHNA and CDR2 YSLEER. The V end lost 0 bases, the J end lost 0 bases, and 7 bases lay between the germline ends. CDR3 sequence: CASSQEAVSTDTQYF. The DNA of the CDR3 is TGCGCCAGCAGCCAAGAGGCCGTTAGCACAGATACGCAGTATTTT.

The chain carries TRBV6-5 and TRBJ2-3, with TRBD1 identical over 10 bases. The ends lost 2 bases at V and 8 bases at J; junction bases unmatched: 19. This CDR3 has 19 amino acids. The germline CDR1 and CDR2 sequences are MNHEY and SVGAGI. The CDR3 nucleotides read TGTGCCAGCAGTTACGCCCTACCGAAGCGGACAGGGGGTACGGGTACGCAGTATTTT. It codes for CASSYALPKRTGGTGTQYF.

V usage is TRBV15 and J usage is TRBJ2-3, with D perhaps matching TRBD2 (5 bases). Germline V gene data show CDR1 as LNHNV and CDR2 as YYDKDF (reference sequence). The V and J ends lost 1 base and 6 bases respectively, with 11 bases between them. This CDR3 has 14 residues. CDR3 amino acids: CATSRVGGLDTQYF. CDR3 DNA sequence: TGTGCCACCAGCAGAGTCGGAGGTTTGGATACGCAGTATTTT.

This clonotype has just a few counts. The DNA of the CDR3 is TGTGCCAGCAGTTTACGTGTCTTAGCCAAAAACATTCAGTACTTC. This translates into CASSLRVLAKNIQYF. The rearrangement joins TRBV28 to TRBJ2-4; D unclear. Germline-derived CDR1 and CDR2 are MDHEN and SYDVKM. The CDR3 has 15 residues. With 2 bases removed from V and 0 bases from J, the gap between germline ends came to 8 bases.

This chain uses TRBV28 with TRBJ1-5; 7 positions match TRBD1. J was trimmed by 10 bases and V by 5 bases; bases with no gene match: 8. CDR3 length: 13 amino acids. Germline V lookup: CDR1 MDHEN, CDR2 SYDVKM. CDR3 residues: CASSIDRVDPQHF. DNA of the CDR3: TGTGCCAGCAGTATCGACAGGGTTGATCCCCAGCATTTT.

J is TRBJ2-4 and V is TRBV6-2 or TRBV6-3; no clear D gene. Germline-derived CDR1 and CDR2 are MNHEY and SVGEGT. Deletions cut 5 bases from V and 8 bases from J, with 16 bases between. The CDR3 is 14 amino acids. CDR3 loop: CASSPRVLGYIQYF. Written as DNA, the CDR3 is TGTGCCAGCAGTCCCCGGGTTCTCGGATACATTCAGTACTTC.

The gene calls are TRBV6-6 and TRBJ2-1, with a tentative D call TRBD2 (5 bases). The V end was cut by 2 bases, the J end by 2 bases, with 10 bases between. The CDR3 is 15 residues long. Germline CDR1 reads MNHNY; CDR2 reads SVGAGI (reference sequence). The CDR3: CASSYGSSAYNEQFF. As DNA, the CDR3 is TGTGCCAGCAGTTACGGGAGTTCAGCCTACAATGAGCAGTTCTTC.

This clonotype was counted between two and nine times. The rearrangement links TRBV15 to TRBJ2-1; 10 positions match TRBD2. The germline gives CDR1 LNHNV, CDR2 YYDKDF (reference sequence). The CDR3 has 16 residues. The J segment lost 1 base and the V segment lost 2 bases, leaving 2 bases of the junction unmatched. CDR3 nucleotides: TGTGCCACCAGCAGAACTAGCGGGGCTTCCTACAATGAGCAGTTCTTC. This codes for CATSRTSGASYNEQFF.

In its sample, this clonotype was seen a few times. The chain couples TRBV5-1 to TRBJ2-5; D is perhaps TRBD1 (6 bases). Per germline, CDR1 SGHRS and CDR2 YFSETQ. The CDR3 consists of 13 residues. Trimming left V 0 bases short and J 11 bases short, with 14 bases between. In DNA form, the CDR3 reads TGCGCCAGCAGCTTGGGGACAGACAATGAGCAGTACTTC. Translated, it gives CASSLGTDNEQYF.

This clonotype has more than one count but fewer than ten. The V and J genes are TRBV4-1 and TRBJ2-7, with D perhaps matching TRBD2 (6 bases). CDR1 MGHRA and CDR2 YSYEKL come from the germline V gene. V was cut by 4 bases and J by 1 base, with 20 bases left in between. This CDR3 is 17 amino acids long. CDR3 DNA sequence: TGCGCCAGCAGCCGACTCCCAGCGGGCCGTAGTTCCTACGAGCAGTACTTC. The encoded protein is CASSRLPAGRSSYEQYF.

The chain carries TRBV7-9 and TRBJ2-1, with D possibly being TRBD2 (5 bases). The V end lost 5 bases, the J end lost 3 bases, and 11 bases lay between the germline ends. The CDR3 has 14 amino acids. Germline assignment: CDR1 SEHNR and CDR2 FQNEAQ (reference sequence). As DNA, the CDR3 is TGTGCCAGCAGCCCGGGGAGCGGCTACAATGAGCAGTTCTTC. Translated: CASSPGSGYNEQFF.

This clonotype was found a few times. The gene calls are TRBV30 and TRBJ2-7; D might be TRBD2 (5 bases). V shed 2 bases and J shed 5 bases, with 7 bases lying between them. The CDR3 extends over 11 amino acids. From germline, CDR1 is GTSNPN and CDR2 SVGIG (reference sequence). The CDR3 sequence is CAWSRENEQYF. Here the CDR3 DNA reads TGTGCCTGGAGTAGGGAGAACGAGCAGTACTTC.

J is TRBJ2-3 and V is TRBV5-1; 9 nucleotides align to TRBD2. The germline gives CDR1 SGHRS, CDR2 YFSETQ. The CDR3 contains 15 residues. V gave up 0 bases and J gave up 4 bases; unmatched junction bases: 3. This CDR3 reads CASSLEVAGADTQYF. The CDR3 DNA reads TGCGCCAGCAGCTTGGAGGTAGCGGGGGCAGATACGCAGTATTTT.

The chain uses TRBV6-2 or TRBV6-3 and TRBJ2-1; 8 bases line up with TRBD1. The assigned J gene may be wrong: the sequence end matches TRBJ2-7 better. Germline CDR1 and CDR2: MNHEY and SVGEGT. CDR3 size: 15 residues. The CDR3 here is CASSYGQGAYNEQYF. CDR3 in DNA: TGTGCCAGCAGTTACGGCCAGGGGGCGTACAATGAGCAGTACTTC.

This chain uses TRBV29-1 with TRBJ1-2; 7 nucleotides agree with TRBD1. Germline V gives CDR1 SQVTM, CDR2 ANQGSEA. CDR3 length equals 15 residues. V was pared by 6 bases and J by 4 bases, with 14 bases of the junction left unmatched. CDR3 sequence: CSVRPGQPTLYGYTF. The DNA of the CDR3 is TGCAGCGTCCGTCCGGGACAGCCTACACTCTATGGCTACACCTTC. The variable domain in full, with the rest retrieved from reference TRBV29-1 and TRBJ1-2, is SAVISQKPSRDICQRGTSLTIQCQVDSQVTMMFWYRQQPGQSLTLIATANQGSEATYESGFVIDKFPISRPNLTFSTLTVSNMSPEDSSIYLCSVRPGQPTLYGYTFGSGTRLTVV.

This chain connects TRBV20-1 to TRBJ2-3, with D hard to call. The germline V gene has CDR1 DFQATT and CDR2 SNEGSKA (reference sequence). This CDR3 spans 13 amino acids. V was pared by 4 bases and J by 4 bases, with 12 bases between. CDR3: CSATNSGADTQYF. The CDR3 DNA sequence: TGCAGTGCTACTAACAGTGGGGCAGATACGCAGTATTTT.